One sample yielded the 29 T cell receptor beta chains listed below, sequenced in a study of Graves' ophthalmopathy and Graves' hyperthyroidism. RNA transcripts provided the template for amplifying TCR beta CDR3 regions. After a first-round RT-PCR with HTBI primers, a second-round multiplex PCR was run. TCRdb used MiXCR to reprocess the multiplex PCR reads, holding one entry per CDR3 protein. The sample yields approximately 1.2 million distinct CDR3 sequences, about 40% seen once. The sequenced material came from peripheral blood or thyroid tissue (not recorded which). All receptors come from an adult man with Graves' hyperthyroidism.

The V gene is TRBV7-9, the J gene TRBJ1-4; 7 bases agree with TRBD1. CDR3 size: 16 residues. CDR1 and CDR2 (germline): SEHNR, FQNEAQ (reference sequence). V lost 2 bases, J lost 13 bases, and 16 bases stayed unmatched. CDR3 loop: CASSLNWDSWHEGLFF. The CDR3, as DNA: TGTGCCAGCAGCTTAAATTGGGACAGCTGGCATGAAGGACTGTTTTTT.

There are many counts of this clonotype. The chain uses TRBV6-5 and TRBJ1-5; 7 positions agree with TRBD1. Germline CDR1 reads MNHEY; CDR2 reads SVGAGI. The CDR3 is 13 amino acids. The J segment lost 4 bases and the V segment lost 6 bases, leaving 3 bases of the junction unmatched. This CDR3 reads CASRRGPNQPQHF. The CDR3 coding sequence is TGTGCCAGCAGAAGGGGGCCTAATCAGCCCCAGCATTTT.

The CDR3 DNA sequence: TGTGCCAGCAGTGGAGTGGGACCTACAAATGAAAAACTGTTTTTT. Encoded protein: CASSGVGPTNEKLFF. This sequence joins TRBV25-1 and TRBJ1-4, with TRBD1 as a possible D gene (5 bases). Trimming took off 4 bases at V and 5 bases at J, with 14 bases between the two ends. The CDR3 sequence is 15 residues long. Germline assignment: CDR1 MGHDK and CDR2 SYGVNS.

In this sample, this clonotype turned up many times. The rearrangement uses TRBV7-8 and TRBJ1-1; D not certain. The CDR3 totals 15 residues. Germline loops: CDR1 SGHVS, CDR2 FQNEAQ. V lost 1 base and J 1 base, leaving 10 bases between the germline ends. The CDR3 here is CASSLGPVKNTEAFF. CDR3 DNA sequence: TGTGCCAGCAGCTTAGGTCCAGTTAAGAACACTGAAGCTTTCTTT. Drawing the rest from reference TRBV7-8 and TRBJ1-1, the complete variable domain is GAGVSQSPRYKVAKRGQDVALRCDPISGHVSLFWYQQALGQGPEFLTYFQNEAQLDKSGLPSDRFFAERPEGSVSTLKIQRTQQEDSAVYLCASSLGPVKNTEAFFGQGTRLTVV.

This clonotype was seen ten or more times. CDR3 sequence: CSVVGGRTYGYTF. The DNA of the CDR3 is TGCAGCGTTGTTGGGGGGAGGACCTATGGCTACACCTTC. This chain uses TRBV29-1 with TRBJ1-2, with D possibly matching TRBD1 (5 bases). The CDR3 is made up of 13 amino acids. The germline V gene encodes CDR1 SQVTM and CDR2 ANQGSEA. The V gene lost 4 bases and the J gene lost 4 bases, with 13 bases spanning the gap. Complete variable domain (other parts from reference TRBV29-1 and TRBJ1-2): SAVISQKPSRDICQRGTSLTIQCQVDSQVTMMFWYRQQPGQSLTLIATANQGSEATYESGFVIDKFPISRPNLTFSTLTVSNMSPEDSSIYLCSVVGGRTYGYTFGSGTRLTVV.

This clonotype was found many times. The V gene is TRBV29-1, the J gene TRBJ2-2, with D tentatively TRBD1 (6 bases). Trimming stripped 4 bases from V and 0 bases from J, with 12 bases between. This CDR3 is 15 amino acids long. Germline assignment: CDR1 SQVTM and CDR2 ANQGSEA. The CDR3 is CSVGGQISNTGELFF. In DNA form, the CDR3 reads TGCAGCGTTGGCGGACAGATCTCGAACACCGGGGAGCTGTTTTTT.

This clonotype was observed at least ten times. The rearrangement links TRBV5-1 to TRBJ2-7; D not certain. The V gene's germline CDR1 is SGHRS and CDR2 YFSETQ. Deletions cut 7 bases from V and 4 bases from J, with 6 bases between. The length of the CDR3 is 10 residues. DNA for the CDR3: TGCGCCAGCCAGAGTTACGAGCAGTACTTC. It yields the protein CASQSYEQYF.

This sequence joins TRBV19 and TRBJ1-2; D remains ambiguous. The CDR3 spans 13 residues. In germline, CDR1 is LNHDA, CDR2 SQIVND (reference sequence). CDR3 sequence reads: CARERRSNYGYTF. DNA of the CDR3: TGTGCTAGAGAGAGGAGGAGTAACTATGGCTACACCTTC. The whole variable domain, filled in from reference TRBV19 and TRBJ1-2, reads DGGITQSPKYLFRKEGQNVTLSCEQNLNHDAMYWYRQDPGQGLRLIYYSQIVNDFQKGDIAEGYSVSREKKESFPLTVTSAQKNPTAFYLCARERRSNYGYTFGSGTRLTVV.

The chain joins TRBV27 to TRBJ1-2; D is possibly TRBD1 (6 bases). V dropped 5 bases and J dropped 4 bases, with 23 bases sitting between them. Germline CDR1 and CDR2: MNHEY and SMNVEV (reference sequence). The CDR3 runs 17 residues. CDR3 sequence (DNA): TGTGCCAGCAGTCCGATCAATCGACGGACAGCCATCTATGGCTACACCTTC. It translates to CASSPINRRTAIYGYTF.

This clonotype was observed a few times. The rearrangement joins TRBV7-9 to TRBJ2-5, with no clear D. Trimming cost V 2 bases and J 3 bases, with 10 bases left between them. The length of the CDR3 is 14 residues. Germline lookup yields CDR1 SEHNR and CDR2 FQNEAQ (reference sequence). This chain's CDR3 is CASSLFWEEETQYF. The CDR3 DNA reads TGTGCCAGCAGCTTATTTTGGGAAGAAGAGACCCAGTACTTC.

A remark on this clonotype: Likely a read error: the CDR3 ends without its conserved phenylalanine or tryptophan. The genes are TRBV7-9 and TRBJ2-7; 8 nucleotides agree with TRBD1. Losses at the gene ends were 4 bases for V and 4 bases for J; bases not matched to a gene: 9. The germline V gene has CDR1 SEHNR and CDR2 FQNEAQ (reference sequence). The CDR3 totals 15 residues. CDR3 protein: CASSSHRGTPYEQYL. CDR3 nucleotide sequence: TGTGCCAGCAGCTCTCACAGGGGGACACCTTACGAGCAGTACCTC.

The chain combines TRBV7-6 with TRBJ2-7, with TRBD2 matching over 10 bases. The last part of the DNA fits TRBJ2-1 better; the J call may be wrong. Germline-derived CDR1 and CDR2 are SGHVS and FNYEAQ. CDR3 length: 14 residues. For the CDR3, the DNA is TGTGCCAGCAGCTCTAGCGGGAGAATGAATGAGCAGTTCTTC. Translation: CASSSSGRMNEQFF.

This clonotype was counted ten times or more. CDR3 loop: CASSGRQGAGANVLTF. DNA of the CDR3: TGTGCCAGCAGCGGTCGGCAGGGAGCTGGGGCCAACGTCCTGACTTTC. V is TRBV9 and J is TRBJ2-6; possibly TRBD1 or TRBD2 for D (5 bases each). The CDR3 has 16 amino acids. Germline values: CDR1 SGDLS, CDR2 YYNGEE. Between the trimmed V and J ends, which lost 3 bases and 2 bases, there was a span of 12 bases.

Here the CDR3 DNA reads TGTGCCAGCAACCTAGCGGGAGGTCCGGACGAGCAGTACTTC. Translation gives CASNLAGGPDEQYF. The J gene is TRBJ2-7, the V gene TRBV3-1; 11 positions match TRBD2. Germline V gene data show CDR1 as LGHDT and CDR2 as YNNKEL (reference sequence). The V segment lost 7 bases and the J segment 5 bases; nucleotides outside the gene matches: 7. This CDR3 has 14 amino acids.

This clonotype occurred many times. The chain uses TRBV7-6 and TRBJ2-7, with TRBD2 identical over 9 bases. CDR1 is SGHVS and CDR2 is FNYEAQ in the germline V gene. The CDR3 consists of 15 residues. Losses at the gene ends were 3 bases for V and 5 bases for J; bases not matched to a gene: 8. This CDR3 reads CASSLGGGGGHEQYF. DNA of the CDR3: TGTGCCAGCAGCTTGGGGGGCGGGGGGGGACACGAGCAGTACTTC.

This clonotype was recorded a few times. The chain combines TRBV10-3 with TRBJ2-7; perhaps D is TRBD1 or TRBD2 (6 bases each). With 2 bases removed from V and 0 bases from J, the gap between germline ends came to 11 bases. Germline V gene data show CDR1 as ENHRY and CDR2 as SYGVKD. This CDR3 has 15 residues. CDR3 coding DNA: TGTGCCATCAGTGAGGCGGGACAATCCTCCTACGAGCAGTACTTC. Translation: CAISEAGQSSYEQYF.

This clonotype was counted many times. The rearrangement uses TRBV7-9 and TRBJ2-7; tentatively, D is TRBD2 (6 bases). The CDR3 extends over 14 amino acids. CDR1 and CDR2 (germline): SEHNR, FQNEAQ (reference sequence). Trimming removed 5 bases from V and 2 bases from J, with 13 bases in between. CDR3 bases: TGTGCCAGCAGCACGAACACGGGGGCCTACGAGCAGTACTTC. It translates to CASSTNTGAYEQYF.

Remarks on this clonotype: Since a much larger clone is just one base distant, this may be a read error. V is TRBV5-6 and J is TRBJ1-4, with D maybe TRBD1 (5 bases). Deletions cut 0 bases from V and 6 bases from J, with 9 bases between. The CDR3 is 14 amino acids. CDR1 and CDR2 from the germline V gene are SGHDT and YYEEEE. The chain's CDR3 is CASSLGRVDEKLFF. CDR3 nucleotides: TGTGCCAGCAGCTTGGGCAGGGTCGATGAAAAACTGTTTTTT.

V and J are TRBV12-3 or TRBV12-4 and TRBJ2-5, with D hard to call. V was cut by 8 bases and J by 9 bases, with 19 bases left in between. CDR3 length: 13 amino acids. CDR3 region: CASAPQENLPQYF. CDR3 DNA sequence: TGTGCCAGCGCCCCGCAAGAAAATTTGCCCCAGTACTTC.

This sequence joins TRBV12-3 or TRBV12-4 and TRBJ2-7; either TRBD1 or TRBD2 may fit D (5 bases each). This CDR3 contains 16 residues. Trimming removed 0 bases at V and 5 bases at J, with 17 bases between. CDR3 in DNA: TGTGCCAGCAGTTTAGCTTCAGGCCGGGGACCCCACGAGCAGTACTTC. Its translation: CASSLASGRGPHEQYF.

The chain combines TRBV10-3 with TRBJ1-2; D remains unclear. The CDR3 runs to 14 residues. Germline V gives CDR1 ENHRY, CDR2 SYGVKD. The CDR3 loop reads CARDVKLSNYGYTF. For the CDR3, the DNA is TGTGCTAGAGATGTGAAGCTCTCTAACTATGGCTACACCTTC.

The gene calls are TRBV19 and TRBJ1-1, with D possibly being TRBD1 (6 bases). Germline V gene data show CDR1 as LNHDA and CDR2 as SQIVND (reference sequence). This CDR3 spans 16 amino acids. V dropped 5 bases and J dropped 0 bases, with 16 bases sitting between them. For the CDR3, the DNA is TGTGCCAGTAGTCTTGAGGTGGGGGCGATGAACACTGAAGCTTTCTTT. Protein sequence: CASSLEVGAMNTEAFF.

Many counts were recorded for this clonotype. The CDR3 reads CASTIKGTGGYTF. CDR3 sequence (DNA): TGTGCCAGTACCATAAAGGGGACGGGCGGCTACACCTTC. This chain links TRBV19 with TRBJ1-2, with D tentatively TRBD1 (5 bases). The germline CDR1 and CDR2 sequences are LNHDA and SQIVND (reference sequence). Trimming took off 7 bases at V and 8 bases at J, with 17 bases between the two ends. This CDR3 has 13 residues. Filled out from reference TRBV19 and TRBJ1-2, the complete variable domain reads DGGITQSPKYLFRKEGQNVTLSCEQNLNHDAMYWYRQDPGQGLRLIYYSQIVNDFQKGDIAEGYSVSREKKESFPLTVTSAQKNPTAFYLCASTIKGTGGYTFGSGTRLTVV.

The chain carries TRBV7-8 and TRBJ1-1; 7 bases map to TRBD1. There are 15 residues in the CDR3. Trimming removed 6 bases from V and 3 bases from J; junction bases left unmatched: 10. Germline CDR1 reads SGHVS; CDR2 reads FQNEAQ. The CDR3 is CASREIRGGYTEAFF. CDR3 DNA: TGTGCCAGCAGGGAAATCCGAGGGGGCTACACTGAAGCTTTCTTT.

V and J are TRBV27 and TRBJ1-1; 9 bases fit TRBD1. CDR1 is MNHEY and CDR2 is SMNVEV in the germline V gene (reference sequence). The CDR3 contains 15 residues. With V trimmed by 5 bases and J by 0 bases, 4 bases remained unmatched. The CDR3, as DNA: TGTGCCAGCAGTAGGACAGGGGTCATGAACACTGAAGCTTTCTTT. Residues: CASSRTGVMNTEAFF.

This clonotype was detected only a few times. A junction end diverges from the germline sequence, so it may reflect a read error. This sequence joins TRBV15 and TRBJ2-2; 8 nucleotides line up with TRBD1. Germline V gene sequence: CDR1 LNHNV, CDR2 YYDKDF (reference sequence). The CDR3 runs 15 residues. In nucleotides, the CDR3 is TGTGCCACCAGCACGGGACAGGAGAACACCGGGGAGCTGCTTTTT. Translation: CATSTGQENTGELLF.

This clonotype was counted ten times or more. The V and J genes are TRBV29-1 and TRBJ1-2; unclear D gene. V lost 7 bases and J lost 1, with 10 bases in between. The germline gives CDR1 SQVTM, CDR2 ANQGSEA. The CDR3 contains 12 residues. This CDR3 is CSASERNYGYTF. For the CDR3, the DNA is TGCAGCGCCTCGGAGCGTAACTATGGCTACACCTTC.

This clonotype was detected many times. The V call is TRBV20-1, the J call TRBJ2-5, with D maybe TRBD2 (6 bases). There are 13 residues in the CDR3. The ends were cut back, 8 bases at V and 7 bases at J, with 20 bases in the middle. The V gene's germline CDR1 is DFQATT and CDR2 SNEGSKA (reference sequence). This chain's CDR3 is CSPPRDGGGTQYF. The CDR3 DNA sequence: TGCAGTCCCCCACGGGACGGGGGAGGGACCCAGTACTTC.

In its sample, this clonotype was seen a few times. The chain recombines TRBV7-9 with TRBJ2-5; TRBD1 aligns across 8 bases. The CDR3 runs to 15 residues. Germline values: CDR1 SEHNR, CDR2 FQNEAQ (reference sequence). J lost 3 bases, V lost 7 bases, and 10 bases had no gene match. CDR3 amino acids: CASTPSWTGKETQYF. CDR3 coding DNA: TGTGCCAGCACCCCGAGCTGGACAGGGAAAGAGACCCAGTACTTC.